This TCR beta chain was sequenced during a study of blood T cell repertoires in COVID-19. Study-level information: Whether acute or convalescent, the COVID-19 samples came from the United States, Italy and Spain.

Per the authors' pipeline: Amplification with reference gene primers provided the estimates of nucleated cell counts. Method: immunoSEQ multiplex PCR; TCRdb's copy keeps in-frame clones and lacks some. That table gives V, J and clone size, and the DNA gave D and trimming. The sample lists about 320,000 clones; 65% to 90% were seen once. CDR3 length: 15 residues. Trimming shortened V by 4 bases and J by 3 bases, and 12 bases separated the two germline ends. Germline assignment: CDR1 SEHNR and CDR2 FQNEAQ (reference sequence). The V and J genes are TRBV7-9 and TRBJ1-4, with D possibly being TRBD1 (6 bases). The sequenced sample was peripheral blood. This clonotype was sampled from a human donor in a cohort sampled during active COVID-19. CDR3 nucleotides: TGTGCCAGCAGCTCCAGGGGCATGGCTAATGAAAAACTGTTTTTT. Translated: CASSSRGMANEKLFF.